Here is one T cell receptor (beta chain) with its context. Its cognate antigen is unknown. It may be a read error: a sequence one base away is much more abundant. The V gene's germline CDR1 is SGHTA and CDR2 FQGNSA. The V end lost 2 bases, the J end lost 0 bases, and 12 bases lay between the germline ends. The CDR3 loop spans 16 amino acids. The data were taken from a study of blood T cells in healthy people across ages. Study details: Per two T cells, about one barcoded beta molecule was captured through template switching.

Study findings and constraints: CMV status of donors was unknown, possibly confounding expanded clonotype changes. Percentage of naive T cells showed a strong correlation with TCR beta diversity.

The second PCR ran about 7 to 12 cycles with a sample-barcoded 5' primer and J-beta primers. MiXCR was run by TCRdb on the 5' RACE reads, yielding one entry per CDR3 protein. Of 1,800,000 or so distinct CDR3 sequences detected, 35% to 50% appear once; the ten largest clones hold under 25%. Sequences were obtained from blood. This chain links TRBV7-2 with TRBJ2-3; D ambiguous. The sequence was collected from a human donor in good health. CDR3 sequence (DNA): TGTGCCAGCAGCTTAAAGTGGTCTACCAGCACAGATACGCAGTATTTT. It encodes CASSLKWSTSTDTQYF.